The clone carrying this TCR beta chain came up once. This entry belongs to a study of OX40 agonist ivuxolimab in advanced cancers. This table comes from immunoSEQ multiplex PCR, and its TCRdb copy is limited to in-frame clones, with some not included. This table has approximately 46,000 clones, around nine tenths appearing once. The CDR3 is 18 amino acids. Germline V gene sequence: CDR1 MDHEN, CDR2 SYDVKM. Trimming cost V 2 bases and J 4 bases, with 21 bases left between them. The material sequenced was CD4+ or CD8+ T cells sorted from blood, taken in a trial of the OX40 agonist ivuxolimab. The chain couples TRBV28 to TRBJ1-3; no clear D gene. This receptor was taken from an adult with an advanced solid tumor such as melanoma, head and neck, liver or kidney cancer. The CDR3 protein is CASSLPQLAGSDGNTIYF. The CDR3 DNA sequence: TGTGCCAGCAGTTTACCCCAACTTGCGGGGTCTGACGGAAACACCATATATTTT.